Below, one T cell receptor beta chain is given with its context. The data originate from a study of CDR3 diversity in severe acne. Trimming took 10 bases from V and 4 from J; bases not matched to a gene: 13. CDR1 is ENHRY, CDR2 SYGVKD, per germline. This CDR3 is 14 amino acids long. TCRdb re-called the PCR reads with MiXCR, one entry per CDR3 protein. The table shows approximately 90,000 distinct CDR3 sequences, with around 54% occurring only once. Sequenced: blood. This TCR came from a male donor with severe acne vulgaris. The chain employs TRBV10-3 and TRBJ2-7; TRBD2 agrees at 7 bases. CDR3 region: CASSAGLGGYEQYF. CDR3 in DNA: TGTGCCAGCAGCGCCGGACTAGGCGGATACGAGCAGTACTTC.